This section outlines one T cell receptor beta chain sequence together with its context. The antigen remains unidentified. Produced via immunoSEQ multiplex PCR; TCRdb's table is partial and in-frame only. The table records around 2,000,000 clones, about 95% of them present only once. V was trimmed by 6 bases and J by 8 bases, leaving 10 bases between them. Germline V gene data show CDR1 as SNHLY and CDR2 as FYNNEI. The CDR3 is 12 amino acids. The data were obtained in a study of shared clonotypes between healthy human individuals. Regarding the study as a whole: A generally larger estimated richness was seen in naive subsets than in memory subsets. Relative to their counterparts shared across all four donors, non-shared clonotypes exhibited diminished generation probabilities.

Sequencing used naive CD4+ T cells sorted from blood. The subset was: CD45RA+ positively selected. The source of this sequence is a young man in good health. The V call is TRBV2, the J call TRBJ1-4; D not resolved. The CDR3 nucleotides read TGTGCCAGCAGGTCTGGTGGGGAAAAACTGTTTTTT. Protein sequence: CASRSGGEKLFF.